This T cell receptor beta chain was captured in a study of blood T cell repertoires in COVID-19. This CDR3 contains 14 residues. Looked up from germline, CDR1 is LNHDA and CDR2 is SQIVND (reference sequence). Trimming removed 3 bases from V and 0 bases from J, with 6 bases in between. Data came from immunoSEQ multiplex PCR; TCRdb stores just in-frame clones and leaves some out. The top ten clones hold around 25% of a sample with 200,000 to 300,000 clones, over 70% of them seen once. The clonotype originates from a man aged 35-49 years with acute or convalescent COVID-19. The chain recombines TRBV19 with TRBJ2-1; a weak D match, TRBD2 (6 bases). The sequenced sample consisted of peripheral blood. The DNA for the CDR3 is TGTGCCAGTAGTATCGGGGGCTCCTACAATGAGCAGTTCTTC. This encodes CASSIGGSYNEQFF.